Listed below are T cell receptor beta chains from one sample, sequenced in a study of T cell responses to AZD1222 COVID-19 vaccine. Method: immunoSEQ multiplex PCR; TCRdb's copy keeps in-frame clones and lacks some. The sample consists of 100,000 to 140,000 clones, roughly 87% of them appearing once. The sample here was peripheral blood, taken on day 0 of AZD1222 vaccination. All receptors derive from an adult in good health. Both conserved end residues are part of each CDR3. Not every row has a clone size; where given, it reads once, few, many or a size class.

TRBJ2-7 . TRBV28 16 CASSLSLDRIYYEQYF
TRBJ1-6 few TRBV15 16 CATSKRGRGDNSPLHF
TRBJ1-4 . TRBV6-2/TRBV6-3 14 CASSLGGPSEKLFF
TRBJ1-4 few TRBV5-1 14 CASSLLATNEKLFF
TRBJ2-5 . TRBV6-2/TRBV6-3 15 CASSYEGGIQETQYF
TRBJ2-1 . TRBV7-3 15 CASSRSASGFGEQFF
TRBJ2-7 . TRBV11-2 14 CASSLGQEAYEQYF
TRBJ1-5 . TRBV18 14 CASSRDGLVSPQHF
TRBJ1-1 once TRBV6-4 15 CASSDSLTGASEAFF
TRBJ2-1 . TRBV9 11 CASSLGNEQFF
TRBJ2-1 . TRBV19 14 CASRPQDRYNEQFF
TRBJ2-1 . TRBV5-1 17 CASSLGTSGELRNEQFF
TRBJ2-2 . TRBV5-1 15 CASSLEGSKSGELFF
TRBJ1-5 . TRBV19 12 CASSLELQPQHF
TRBJ1-2 once TRBV11-2 14 CASSFGDSSWGYTF
TRBJ2-7 . TRBV29-1 13 CSVVRAPANEQYF
TRBJ2-5 . TRBV11-2 13 CASRLAGGETQYF
TRBJ2-7 . TRBV9 15 CASSRRGAGLNEQYF
TRBJ1-3 few TRBV10-3 13 CAIGRETGNTIYF
TRBJ1-2 . TRBV6-2/TRBV6-3 14 CASSDRQVDYGYTF
TRBJ2-1 few TRBV2 20 CASKRTGKSTSGRGYNEQFF
TRBJ1-4 . TRBV2 15 CASSEGRGTNEKLFF
TRBJ1-2 . TRBV5-1 17 CASSFGTGGRGHYGYTF
TRBJ1-2 . TRBV11-2 17 CASSQGGVRAVNYGYTF
TRBJ1-2 . TRBV6-2/TRBV6-3 14 CASSQGPNRYGYTF
TRBJ2-6 . TRBV7-2 19 CASSGDSRLSLSGANVLTF